Following are 32 T cell receptor beta chains from one sample sequenced in a study of OX40 agonist ivuxolimab in advanced cancers. The data were produced by immunoSEQ multiplex PCR, yet TCRdb's version contains in-frame clones alone and is incomplete. The sample consists of about 110,000 clones, about 92% of them appearing once. This sample comprised CD4+ or CD8+ T cells sorted from blood, obtained in a trial of the OX40 agonist ivuxolimab. Receptors were obtained from an adult with an advanced solid tumor such as melanoma, head and neck, liver or kidney cancer.

The V gene is TRBV28, the J gene TRBJ2-7; TRBD2 is a possible D gene (6 bases). CDR1 and CDR2 from the germline V gene are MDHEN and SYDVKM. V was pared by 3 bases and J by 8 bases, with 8 bases between. The CDR3 runs to 11 residues. The CDR3 protein is CASSLAGKQYF. Here the CDR3 DNA reads TGTGCCAGCAGTTTGGCGGGGAAGCAGTACTTC.

The V gene is TRBV30, the J gene TRBJ1-5, with D unclear. There are 14 residues in the CDR3. V was clipped by 2 bases and J by 6 bases, with 14 bases between them. The V gene's germline CDR1 is GTSNPN and CDR2 SVGIG (reference sequence). CDR3 loop: CAWSYWRGSQPQHF. The CDR3 DNA reads as TGTGCCTGGAGTTATTGGCGGGGATCTCAGCCCCAGCATTTT.

The rearrangement joins TRBV7-8 to TRBJ1-4; D remains ambiguous. The CDR3 has 14 amino acids. The germline V and J ends were trimmed by 2 bases and 5 bases, with 9 bases remaining between them. Germline assignment: CDR1 SGHVS and CDR2 FQNEAQ. Here the CDR3 reads CASSLYTSNEKLFF. The CDR3 DNA is TGTGCCAGCAGCTTATACACCTCCAATGAAAAACTGTTTTTT.

This clone is a singleton in its sample. The V call is TRBV7-9, the J call TRBJ1-2; 12 nucleotides align to TRBD1. This CDR3 is built from 15 residues. J was trimmed by 7 bases and V by 6 bases; bases with no gene match: 9. Germline-derived CDR1 and CDR2 are SEHNR and FQNEAQ (reference sequence). CDR3 region: CASRLPGQGAGGYTF. CDR3 DNA: TGTGCCAGCAGGCTCCCGGGACAGGGGGCTGGTGGCTACACCTTC.

The chain recombines TRBV11-2 with TRBJ2-5; 7 bases are a match to TRBD1. The CDR3 runs to 15 residues. In germline, CDR1 is SGHAT, CDR2 FQNNGV. Trimming removed 3 bases from V and 7 bases from J; junction bases left unmatched: 11. The CDR3 region is CASSLLGTAGMTQYF. CDR3 in DNA: TGTGCCAGCAGCTTGCTCGGGACAGCCGGAATGACCCAGTACTTC.

This chain uses TRBV5-1 with TRBJ2-1; TRBD2 might be the D (5 bases). Per germline, CDR1 SGHRS and CDR2 YFSETQ. The V end was cut by 3 bases, the J end by 4 bases, with 11 bases between. The CDR3 consists of 14 residues. The CDR3 DNA is TGCGCCAGCAGCTATGACCGGGATTACAATGAGCAGTTCTTC. Residues: CASSYDRDYNEQFF.

The chain couples TRBV4-2 to TRBJ1-4; the D gene is possibly TRBD1 (6 bases). Deletions cut 2 bases from V and 7 bases from J, with 11 bases between. The CDR3 totals 14 residues. Germline V gene sequence: CDR1 LGHNA, CDR2 YNFKEQ. The CDR3 sequence is CASSQPPDSEKLFF. Written as DNA, the CDR3 is TGTGCCAGCAGCCAACCGCCGGACAGTGAAAAACTGTTTTTT.

The chain links TRBV6-1 to TRBJ1-5, with TRBD1 matching 7 bases. The germline V gene encodes CDR1 MNHNS and CDR2 SASEGT. The CDR3 spans 16 residues. With V trimmed by 3 bases and J by 5 bases, 10 bases remained unmatched. CDR3 residues: CASSERVDRVYQPQHF. The CDR3 DNA reads as TGTGCCAGCAGTGAGCGCGTCGACAGGGTATATCAGCCCCAGCATTTT.

The J gene is TRBJ1-3, the V gene TRBV19; the D gene is possibly TRBD1 (5 bases). This CDR3 region has 16 residues. V lost 2 bases and J 0 bases, leaving 11 bases between the germline ends. From germline, CDR1 is LNHDA and CDR2 SQIVND (reference sequence). CDR3 nucleotides: TGTGCCAGTAGTATATCCAGGGCGAGCTCTGGAAACACCATATATTTT. This sequence encodes CASSISRASSGNTIYF.

V is TRBV6-1 and J is TRBJ2-5, with D possibly TRBD1 on 6 matching bases. This CDR3 contains 13 residues. Trimming left V 8 bases short and J 1 base short, with 11 bases between. The germline V gene encodes CDR1 MNHNS and CDR2 SASEGT. The chain's CDR3 is CASADRAQETQYF. CDR3 DNA sequence: TGTGCCAGCGCGGACAGAGCCCAAGAGACCCAGTACTTC.

The V gene is TRBV4-3, the J gene TRBJ1-3, with D uncertain. This CDR3 region has 13 residues. Trimming removed 2 bases from V and 4 bases from J, with 6 bases in between. CDR1 and CDR2 from the germline V gene are LGHNA and YSLEER. CDR3 amino acids: CASSQLAGNTIYF. The CDR3 DNA follows: TGCGCCAGCAGCCAATTGGCGGGAAACACCATATATTTT.

This clone has more than one count but fewer than ten. The V call is TRBV7-6, the J call TRBJ2-5, with TRBD2 matching over 12 bases. Trimming cost V 2 bases and J 4 bases; bases outside gene matches: 5. Germline V gene lookup returns CDR1 SGHVS and CDR2 FNYEAQ. This CDR3 spans 16 amino acids. CDR3 DNA sequence: TGTGCCAGCAGCTTATCGACTAGCGGGAGCCCAGAGACCCAGTACTTC. Its translation is CASSLSTSGSPETQYF.

The CDR3 DNA follows: TGTGCCTGGAGGGCAGGCCTCGGACGTTCTCGCGTATCCTACGAGCAGTACTTC. Residues: CAWRAGLGRSRVSYEQYF. The V and J genes are TRBV30 and TRBJ2-7; D gene ambiguous. V lost 3 bases and J 1 base, leaving 25 bases between the germline ends. CDR3 length: 18 amino acids. Germline V gene lookup returns CDR1 GTSNPN and CDR2 SVGIG (reference sequence).

The rearrangement uses TRBV5-6 and TRBJ1-2; no reliable D call. Trimming pared 2 bases from V and 2 bases from J, leaving 7 bases between. The CDR3 is made up of 13 amino acids. Germline lookup yields CDR1 SGHDT and CDR2 YYEEEE. CDR3: CASSLTENYGYTF. The CDR3, as DNA: TGTGCCAGCAGCTTAACTGAAAACTATGGCTACACCTTC.

J is TRBJ2-1 and V is TRBV28; a weak D match, TRBD2 (7 bases). V gave up 4 bases and J gave up 4 bases, with 14 bases separating them. This CDR3 is 15 amino acids long. Germline V gene data show CDR1 as MDHEN and CDR2 as SYDVKM. CDR3 sequence reads: CASSSGGQRYNEQFF. The CDR3 region has the DNA TGTGCCAGCAGTTCCGGGGGGCAACGTTACAATGAGCAGTTCTTC.

The chain recombines TRBV15 with TRBJ1-4; D not resolved. From germline, CDR1 is LNHNV and CDR2 YYDKDF (reference sequence). This CDR3 comprises 15 residues. The V end lost 0 bases, the J end lost 7 bases, and 12 bases lay between the germline ends. In nucleotides, the CDR3 is TGTGCCACCAGCAGAGAGCGGAGGAGGAGTGAAAAACTGTTTTTT. It translates to CATSRERRRSEKLFF.

J is TRBJ2-5 and V is TRBV5-1; D gene ambiguous. There are 13 residues in the CDR3. Germline-derived CDR1 and CDR2 are SGHRS and YFSETQ. The V gene lost 3 bases and the J gene lost 0 bases, with 6 bases spanning the gap. CDR3 nucleotide sequence: TGCGCCAGCAGCTGGGGTCACCAAGAGACCCAGTACTTC. Residues: CASSWGHQETQYF.

The chain uses TRBV6-6 and TRBJ1-3, with D perhaps TRBD1 (6 bases). The germline V and J ends were trimmed by 8 bases and 4 bases, with 15 bases remaining between them. The V gene's germline CDR1 is MNHNY and CDR2 SVGAGI (reference sequence). The CDR3 is 14 residues long. The CDR3 is CASVQGPAGNTIYF. DNA for the CDR3: TGTGCCAGCGTACAGGGCCCTGCCGGAAACACCATATATTTT.

This clone was found once. The chain is built from TRBV28 and TRBJ1-4; 7 bases fit TRBD1. This CDR3 spans 15 amino acids. The germline gives CDR1 MDHEN, CDR2 SYDVKM. The V and J ends lost 1 base and 12 bases, in that order; junction bases with no gene match: 11. CDR3 sequence: CASSLSLAQGTELFF. In DNA, the CDR3 is TGTGCCAGCAGTTTATCTTTGGCTCAGGGGACAGAACTGTTTTTT.

The chain joins TRBV18 to TRBJ1-1; 9 nucleotides align to TRBD1. The germline gives CDR1 KGHSH, CDR2 LQKENI. The V and J ends lost 1 base and 11 bases, in that order; junction bases with no gene match: 5. The CDR3 totals 13 residues. In DNA form, the CDR3 reads TGTGCCAGCTCACCACAACAGGGGGCCCGGGCTTTCTTT. This gives the protein CASSPQQGARAFF.

V and J are TRBV5-8 and TRBJ1-2, with a tentative D call TRBD1 (6 bases). Per germline, CDR1 SGHTS and CDR2 YDEGEE. V was shortened by 4 bases and J by 2 bases, with 12 bases between the two germline ends. The CDR3 consists of 14 residues. The CDR3 sequence is CASSRGQTNYGYTF. Written as DNA, the CDR3 is TGTGCCAGCAGCCGAGGACAGACCAACTATGGCTACACCTTC.

The chain uses TRBV27 and TRBJ1-6, with no clear D. The CDR3 consists of 15 residues. In germline, CDR1 is MNHEY, CDR2 SMNVEV (reference sequence). Trimming pared 2 bases from V and 5 bases from J, leaving 10 bases between. CDR3 nucleotides: TGTGCCAGCAGTTTAAGTCCGTGGAATAATTCACCCCTCCACTTT. It encodes CASSLSPWNNSPLHF.

This clone came up once. The chain carries TRBV28 and TRBJ1-3; D is perhaps TRBD1 (5 bases). From germline, CDR1 is MDHEN and CDR2 SYDVKM. This CDR3 is 15 amino acids long. The V end was cut by 2 bases, the J end by 1 base, with 9 bases between. The DNA of the CDR3 is TGTGCCAGCAGTTTAACCCCAGGGTCTGGAAACACCATATATTTT. Its translation is CASSLTPGSGNTIYF.

This chain joins TRBV18 and TRBJ1-2; D unclear. Trimming took off 1 base at V and 6 bases at J, with 9 bases between the two ends. The CDR3 consists of 13 residues. CDR1 is KGHSH and CDR2 is LQKENI in the germline V gene. The CDR3 nucleotides are TGTGCCAGCTCACCACTAGAAGGGAATGGCTACACCTTC. Translated: CASSPLEGNGYTF. Together with reference TRBV18 and TRBJ1-2, the CDR3 gives the full variable domain: NAGVMQNPRHLVRRRGQEARLRCSPMKGHSHVYWYRQLPEEGLKFMVYLQKENIIDESGMPKERFSAEFPKEGPSILRIQQVVRGDSAAYFCASSPLEGNGYTFGSGTRLTVV.

The J gene is TRBJ2-5, the V gene TRBV9; 7 nucleotides match TRBD2. Germline assignment: CDR1 SGDLS and CDR2 YYNGEE. Germline trimming cut 4 bases from V and 2 bases from J; bases unmatched to any gene: 5. The CDR3 runs to 14 residues. The CDR3 DNA follows: TGTGCCAGCAGCCCCCGGGACTATCAAGAGACCCAGTACTTC. Its translation is CASSPRDYQETQYF.

The rearrangement links TRBV5-5 to TRBJ2-2, with D unresolved. Trimming took 3 bases from V and 3 from J, leaving 12 bases between them. The CDR3 covers 15 residues. Germline assignment: CDR1 SGHKS and CDR2 YYEKEE (reference sequence). Here the CDR3 reads CASSSLFGDTGELFF. Here the CDR3 DNA reads TGTGCCAGCAGCTCATTATTTGGGGACACCGGGGAGCTGTTTTTT.

This clone was picked up a small number of times. The chain joins TRBV28 to TRBJ2-7, with unresolved D. CDR1 and CDR2 (germline): MDHEN, SYDVKM. V lost 1 base, J lost 0 bases, and 13 bases lay in between. The CDR3 loop spans 16 amino acids. CDR3 sequence reads: CASSLYGRTPSYEQYF. The CDR3, as DNA: TGTGCCAGCAGTTTATATGGACGGACCCCCTCCTACGAGCAGTACTTC.

The chain joins TRBV5-6 to TRBJ2-7; possibly TRBD2 for D (5 bases). This CDR3 comprises 14 residues. V lost 4 bases, J lost 0 bases, and 11 bases lay in between. Germline CDR1 reads SGHDT; CDR2 reads YYEEEE. CDR3 in DNA: TGTGCCAGCAGCCAATGGACTTTCTCCTACGAGCAGTACTTC. Its protein is CASSQWTFSYEQYF.

V usage is TRBV5-4 and J usage is TRBJ2-1; possible D gene TRBD2, 6 bases. The CDR3 extends over 16 amino acids. Germline CDR1 reads SGHNT; CDR2 reads YYREEE (reference sequence). V was shortened by 0 bases and J by 9 bases, with 19 bases between the two germline ends. The DNA of the CDR3 is TGTGCCAGCAGCTTGGGAGACTCGCGGGAAAGGGGTGAGCAGTTCTTC. The encoded protein is CASSLGDSRERGEQFF.

The genes are TRBV5-1 and TRBJ2-7; D is uncertain. Trimming took off 0 bases at V and 4 bases at J, with 5 bases between the two ends. This CDR3 has 12 amino acids. CDR1 SGHRS and CDR2 YFSETQ come from the germline V gene. DNA for the CDR3: TGCGCCAGCAGCTTGGGGTTTTACGAGCAGTACTTC. It encodes CASSLGFYEQYF.

V and J are TRBV2 and TRBJ2-3, with TRBD2 identical over 12 bases. Unmatched junction bases numbered 3, after V lost 10 bases and J lost 1 base. This CDR3 contains 14 residues. The germline CDR1 and CDR2 sequences are SNHLY and FYNNEI. The CDR3 is CATRLAGGTDTQYF. As DNA, the CDR3 is TGTGCCACCCGACTAGCGGGAGGCACAGATACGCAGTATTTT.

CDR3 in DNA: TGTGCCAGCAGCCCCCGGGAAGGGGGCTCCGGGGAGCTGTTTTTT. Residues: CASSPREGGSGELFF. The J gene is TRBJ2-2, the V gene TRBV5-5; 7 nucleotides line up with TRBD1. CDR3 length equals 15 residues. The V gene's germline CDR1 is SGHKS and CDR2 YYEKEE (reference sequence). V lost 4 bases and J lost 6; bases outside the gene matches: 9.